This T cell receptor beta chain was documented in a study of CD8 T cells in ankylosing spondylitis. The CDR3 runs to 13 residues. Between the trimmed V and J ends, which lost 7 bases and 0 bases, there was a span of 7 bases. CDR1 and CDR2 (germline): SQVTM, ANQGSEA. In TCRdb, the 5' RACE reads were re-called with MiXCR into one record per CDR3 protein. The sample contains some 120,000 distinct CDR3 sequences, about 6.5% of which appear only once. In this sample, this clonotype turned up many times. What it recognizes is unknown. Study conclusions and caveats: A TCR beta motif of several highly homologous variants seemed to mark ankylosing spondylitis blood. As for the disease-linked clones, they showed a CD8+ phenotype and occurred at relatively low frequencies in peripheral blood.

The sequenced material came from blood, either unsorted or a sorted T cell fraction (not recorded which). The V and J genes are TRBV29-1 and TRBJ2-6, with D uncertain. This receptor was obtained from a male donor with ankylosing spondylitis or in good health (not recorded which). CDR3 amino acids: CSGRSSGANVLTF. The CDR3 DNA reads as TGCAGCGGCAGGAGCTCTGGGGCCAACGTCCTGACTTTC.